These 22 T cell receptor delta chains were sequenced from one sample in a study of gamma delta lymphoproliferative disorders and STAT genes (dated by TCRdb to 2017 to 2018). Library creation used multiplex PCR. Sequencing was carried out with an Illumina MiSeq. Identical DNA sequences were merged into single rows after TCRdb reprocessed the public reads with CATT. Recorded for this sample are 600 to 850 delta-chain clones; roughly 5.5% of them occurred a single time. In total, the top ten clones hold around 93% of the sample. For both patients and controls, peripheral blood mononuclear cells were isolated, and the genomic DNA from these cells was used for TCR sequencing. Sample: blood. The receptors originated from a human donor with gamma-delta T-cell large granular lymphocyte leukemia.

This clone has a handful of counts. The J gene corresponds to TRDJ1; a V gene call is absent; the table's D gene call, TRDD3, was not cross checked with the DNA. This CDR3 contains 16 residues. CDR3 nucleotides: TGTGCCTCCCCACCCCGTACTGGGGGCCACACCGATAAACTCATCTTT. Protein sequence: CASPPRTGGHTDKLIF.

This clone has a handful of counts. A far larger clone is a single base away, which makes a read error likely. Other DNA sequences of this sample code for an identical CDR3. The genes are TRDV2 and TRDJ1; no definite D call. CDR3 size: 14 residues. Germline V gene lookup returns CDR1 GEAIGNYY and CDR2 EKD. Trimming removed 3 bases from V and 2 bases from J, with 12 bases in between. CDR3 nucleotides: TGTGCCTGTGACGCCTTGGGAGATACCGATAAACTCATCTTT. Translated, it gives CACDALGDTDKLIF.

Judged by abundance, this clone is large (0.1 to 1%). The same CDR3 also results from other DNA sequences found in this sample. The rearrangement joins TRDV2 to TRDJ1; TRDD3 is a possible D gene (5 bases). Germline V lookup: CDR1 GEAIGNYY, CDR2 EKD. This CDR3 is built from 15 residues. V was cut by 1 base and J by 4 bases, with 15 bases left in between. Here the CDR3 reads CACDTLLSTGDKLIF. In nucleotides, the CDR3 is TGTGCCTGTGACACGCTACTGTCCACTGGCGATAAACTCATCTTT.

The table lists this clone with many counts. Within the sample, other DNA sequences also encode this same CDR3. This chain uses TRDV2 with TRDJ1; perhaps TRDD3 as D (6 bases). V lost 1 base and J 0 bases, leaving 23 bases between the germline ends. Germline V gene data show CDR1 as GEAIGNYY and CDR2 as EKD. The CDR3 runs to 19 residues. In DNA form, the CDR3 reads TGTGCCTGTGACACTATATTAGGTGGGGATCACCCGTACACCGATAAACTCATCTTT. It specifies CACDTILGGDHPYTDKLIF.

Judged by abundance, this clone is medium-sized. Other DNA sequences in this sample translate to the same CDR3. The chain recombines TRDV1 with TRDJ1; 8 bases line up with TRDD3. The CDR3 runs 19 residues. The ends lost 2 bases at V and 0 bases at J; junction bases unmatched: 14. CDR1 is TSWWSYY and CDR2 is QGS in the germline V gene. Here the CDR3 DNA reads TGTGCTCTTGGGGAAAAGACCTACGTCTGGGGGACTTACACCGATAAACTCATCTTT. Its translation: CALGEKTYVWGTYTDKLIF.

This clone is medium-sized by share. This sequence is one base from a far larger clone and is likely a read error. The chain recombines TRDV2 with TRDJ3, with TRDD3 identical over 7 bases. This CDR3 comprises 18 residues. J gave up 0 bases and V 5 bases, and 9 bases lay outside the gene matches. The V gene's germline CDR1 is GEAIGNYY and CDR2 EKD. CDR3 residues: CACGSTGEISWDTRQMFF. The CDR3 region has the DNA TGTGCCTGTGGCTCTACTGGGGAGATCTCCTGGGACACCCGACAGATGTTTTTC.

Ten or more counts support this clone. This likely came from a read error, as a far larger clone is one base away. Different DNA sequences within this sample yield the same CDR3. DNA for the CDR3: TGTGCCTGTGACACCGTTCGGACTGGGGGATATGCCTGGGACACCCGACAGATGTTTTTC. This sequence encodes CACDTVRTGGYAWDTRQMFF. This chain joins TRDV2 and TRDJ3; 11 nucleotides align to TRDD3. The V and J ends lost 0 bases and 2 bases, in that order; junction bases with no gene match: 8. The germline V gene encodes CDR1 GEAIGNYY and CDR2 EKD. CDR3 length: 20 amino acids.

Note on this clone: Given a far larger clone just one base away, this is likely a sequencing read error. In the same sample, other DNA sequences code for this CDR3. The genes are TRDV2 and TRDJ1; 7 nucleotides agree with TRDD3. This CDR3 region has 17 residues. Germline values: CDR1 GEAIGNYY, CDR2 EKD. CDR3 residues: CACDTFVELGDTDKLIF. The DNA of the CDR3 is TGTGCCTGTGACACCTTCGTGGAGTTGGGGGACACCGATAAACTCATCTTC.

Of note for this clone: A far larger clone differs by one base, so this is likely a read error. Other DNA sequences in this specimen translate into the identical CDR3. This chain uses TRDV2 with TRDJ1; 13 nucleotides match TRDD3. This CDR3 contains 18 residues. Per germline, CDR1 GEAIGNYY and CDR2 EKD. The CDR3 is CACDTLTGGYGGTDKLIF. The CDR3 DNA reads as TGTGCCTGTGACACCCTTACTGGGGGATACGGCGGGACCGATAAGCTCATCTTT.

Relative to its sample, this clone is medium-sized (0.01 to 0.1%). A far larger clone is off by one base, so a read error is likely. The gene calls are TRDV2 and TRDJ1; 9 bases are a match to TRDD3. V shed 1 base, J shed 2 bases, and the junction held 1 base outside the gene matches. The CDR3 loop spans 14 amino acids. The germline V gene has CDR1 GEAIGNYY and CDR2 EKD. This CDR3 reads CACDTLGETDKLIF. The DNA for the CDR3 is TGTGCCTGTGACACACTGGGGGAGACCGATAAACTCATCTTT.

This clone was detected only a few times. The TCRdb record carries a much larger clone's protein, which differs from this DNA's translation at residue 8; a read error is the likely cause, and the protein listed here is the DNA translation. This chain links TRDV2 with TRDJ1; 9 nucleotides line up with TRDD3. Looked up from germline, CDR1 is GEAIGNYY and CDR2 is EKD. V lost 2 bases, J lost 3 bases, and 18 bases stayed unmatched. The CDR3 totals 19 residues. The CDR3 here is CACDRITRGYAKGSDKLIF. For the CDR3, the DNA is TGTGCCTGTGACAGGATTACTAGGGGATACGCTAAGGGGTCCGATAAACTCATCTTT.

In its sample, this clone was seen a few times. The protein given by TCRdb reflects a much larger clone and differs at residue 7 from this DNA's translation, likely from a read error; the protein shown is the DNA's translation. The chain joins TRDV2 to TRDJ1, with D perhaps matching TRDD3 (5 bases). The CDR3 extends over 14 amino acids. Trimming left V 3 bases short and J 4 bases short, with 14 bases between. The germline V gene has CDR1 GEAIGNYY and CDR2 EKD. In nucleotides, the CDR3 is TGTGCCTGTGACCTACTGGAGGATGGCGATAAACTCATCTTT. This encodes CACDLLEDGDKLIF.

This chain uses TRDV2 with TRDJ1, with 10 bases matching TRDD3. This CDR3 has 15 residues. Germline CDR1 is GEAIGNYY and CDR2 is EKD. V dropped 3 bases and J dropped 4; count of bases not matched to a gene: 7. CDR3 in DNA: TGTGCCTGTGACCAGCTACTGGGGGATGGCGATAAACTCATCTTT. Its translation: CACDQLLGDGDKLIF.

Only a few counts were recorded for this clone. TCRdb attributes to this sequence the protein of a much larger clone, which differs from the DNA translation at residue 12; a read error is likely, and the protein displayed is translated from the DNA. The genes are TRDV2 and TRDJ1; weak D call: TRDD3 (6 bases). Germline V gene data show CDR1 as GEAIGNYY and CDR2 as EKD. This CDR3 region has 14 residues. CDR3 nucleotides: TGTGCCTGTAACTCGCTGGGGATCCCCGATAAACCCATCTTT. Its translation is CACNSLGIPDKPIF.

A few counts support this clone. TCRdb's entry gives the protein of a much larger clone, which mismatches this DNA's translation at residue 4, likely from a read error; the protein reported here is translated from the DNA. This chain links TRDV2 with TRDJ1; 13 bases fit TRDD3. The germline V gene encodes CDR1 GEAIGNYY and CDR2 EKD. V lost 6 bases, J lost 3 bases, and 18 bases stayed unmatched. The CDR3 extends over 19 amino acids. CDR3 sequence reads: CACNRITGGYAKGSDKLIF. In DNA, the CDR3 is TGTGCCTGTAACAGGATTACTGGGGGATACGCTAAGGGGTCCGATAAACTCATCTTT.

This clone was seen only a few times. A far larger clone is one nucleotide away, so this likely arose from a read error. Other DNA sequences within the sample encode an identical CDR3. This chain links TRDV2 with TRDJ1, with TRDD3 identical over 9 bases. CDR3 length: 16 amino acids. Germline CDR1 GEAIGNYY, CDR2 EKD. The CDR3 protein is CACDKLGDRYTDKLIF. The CDR3 nucleotides are TGTGCCTGCGACAAACTGGGGGACAGGTACACCGATAAACTCATCTTT.

This clone has only a few counts. The mismatch at residue 12 between this DNA's translation and the TCRdb protein of a much larger clone likely reflects a read error; the protein shown is translated from the DNA. V gene TRDV2 combines with J gene TRDJ1, with 10 bases aligning to TRDD3. The CDR3 sequence is 14 residues long. From germline, CDR1 is GEAIGNYY and CDR2 EKD. CDR3 amino acids: CACDLLGDGDKRIF. The CDR3 DNA sequence: TGTGCCTGTGACCTACTGGGGGATGGCGATAAACGCATCTTT.

This clone was counted between two and nine times. TCRdb attributes to this sequence the protein of a much larger clone, which differs from the DNA translation at residue 3; a read error is likely, and the protein displayed is translated from the DNA. The chain combines TRDV2 with TRDJ1; 13 bases align to TRDD3. CDR1 and CDR2 from the germline V gene are GEAIGNYY and EKD. The CDR3 sequence is 19 residues long. The chain's CDR3 is CARDTVTGGYGKGADKLIF. The CDR3 DNA sequence: TGTGCCCGTGACACCGTCACTGGGGGATACGGAAAAGGGGCCGATAAACTCATCTTT.

Within the sample, this clone is medium-sized. This sample also contains other DNA sequences that code for the same CDR3. The chain uses TRDV2 and TRDJ1; 8 nucleotides line up with TRDD3. The CDR3 covers 15 residues. V dropped 3 bases and J dropped 0; count of bases not matched to a gene: 5. The germline CDR1 and CDR2 sequences are GEAIGNYY and EKD. The CDR3 DNA reads TGTGCCTGTGACCGACTGGGGGTTAACACCGATAAACTCATCTTT. Protein sequence: CACDRLGVNTDKLIF.

This clone has more than one count but fewer than ten. A far larger clone is off by one base, so a read error is likely. The same CDR3 arises from other DNA sequences in this sample as well. The J gene is TRDJ1, the V gene TRDV1; 8 nucleotides match TRDD3. V lost 3 bases, J lost 9 bases, and 30 bases stayed unmatched. Germline loops: CDR1 TSWWSYY, CDR2 QGS. The CDR3 has 21 amino acids. CDR3: CALGDPAISVLGVRSARELIF. CDR3 DNA sequence: TGTGCTCTTGGGGATCCTGCGATTTCCGTACTGGGGGTTAGGTCGGCACGCGAACTCATCTTT.

This clone appeared many times. This sequence is one base from a far larger clone and is likely a read error. The rearrangement uses TRDV2 and TRDJ1; 11 nucleotides line up with TRDD3. The CDR3 contains 14 residues. The V segment lost 1 base and the J segment 4 bases; nucleotides outside the gene matches: 1. From germline, CDR1 is GEAIGNYY and CDR2 EKD. The CDR3 reads CACDTLGDIDKLIF. The CDR3 DNA sequence: TGTGCCTGTGACACACTGGGGGATATCGATAAACTCATCTTT.

In its sample, this clone was seen a few times. The DNA is omitted, as the CDR3 cannot be located on it reliably, and the CDR3 follows TCRdb's listing. The chain is built from TRAV29/DV5 and TRDJ1; TRDD3, the table's D call, was not compared with the DNA. Germline assignment: CDR1 NSMFDY and CDR2 ISSIKDK. The CDR3 length equals 25 residues, ends included. This CDR3 reads CSVLLCSHQGMLNPFSPNPFDKLIF.